Shown below are 7 T cell receptor beta chains from a single sample sequenced in a study of blood T cell repertoires in COVID-19. The protocol was immunoSEQ multiplex PCR, while the TCRdb copy is restricted to in-frame clones and leaves out a portion. The data hold hundreds of thousands of clones, with approximately 90% observed a single time. Sequencing was performed on PBMCs or T cells enriched from blood (not recorded which). These receptors came from a man younger than 40 who had recovered from COVID-19.

The chain employs TRBV19 and TRBJ2-7; a possible D gene is TRBD2 (6 bases). V dropped 6 bases and J dropped 3 bases, with 12 bases sitting between them. The CDR3 length is 13 residues. Germline V lookup: CDR1 LNHDA, CDR2 SQIVND (reference sequence). The CDR3 region has the DNA TGTGCCAGTAGGCCGGGAGCAGGCTACGAGCAGTACTTC. Amino acid sequence: CASRPGAGYEQYF.

The chain has TRBV18 and TRBJ2-2, with 13 bases that match TRBD2. Unmatched junction bases numbered 6, after V lost 0 bases and J lost 5 bases. CDR3 length: 18 residues. Germline values: CDR1 KGHSH, CDR2 LQKENI. CDR3 sequence (DNA): TGTGCCAGCTCACCACCGGGACTAGCGGGGAGTTGGACCGGGGAGCTGTTTTTT. This translates into CASSPPGLAGSWTGELFF.

The chain carries TRBV24-1 and TRBJ2-5; tentative D call: TRBD2 (6 bases). The germline V and J ends were trimmed by 5 bases and 4 bases, with 19 bases remaining between them. Per the germline V gene, CDR1 is KGHDR and CDR2 is SFDVKD. The CDR3 loop spans 16 amino acids. CDR3 in DNA: TGTGCCACCAGTGGTTCCGGGGACTCCTTGGGAGAGACCCAGTACTTC. Protein product: CATSGSGDSLGETQYF.

J is TRBJ2-4 and V is TRBV25-1; D remains unclear. Germline CDR1 and CDR2: MGHDK and SYGVNS. The CDR3 has 11 residues. Trimming took off 6 bases at V and 7 bases at J, with 7 bases between the two ends. In DNA form, the CDR3 reads TGTGCCAGCAGCTCCTCGAACATTCAGTACTTC. Translation: CASSSSNIQYF.

The chain joins TRBV6-5 to TRBJ2-3; 12 positions match TRBD2. The V gene's germline CDR1 is MNHEY and CDR2 SVGAGI. This CDR3 has 14 residues. The junction had 5 bases not matched to a gene; V was cut back by 8 bases and J by 5 bases. CDR3 sequence: CASGLAGGIDTQYF. As DNA, the CDR3 is TGTGCCAGCGGGCTAGCGGGAGGGATAGATACGCAGTATTTT.

The chain employs TRBV28 and TRBJ1-2; D gene uncertain. The CDR3 spans 16 residues. The germline V gene encodes CDR1 MDHEN and CDR2 SYDVKM. V was cut by 3 bases and J by 2 bases, with 16 bases left in between. CDR3 in DNA: TGTGCCAGCAGTTTTGGTGGGCTAATAACAAACTATGGCTACACCTTC. Its protein product is CASSFGGLITNYGYTF.

A word on this clone: Other DNA variants within this sample encode the same CDR3. The chain combines TRBV11-2 with TRBJ2-7, with 9 bases aligning to TRBD2. This CDR3 region has 15 residues. V lost 4 bases, J lost 2 bases, and 6 bases stayed unmatched. In germline, CDR1 is SGHAT, CDR2 FQNNGV. The CDR3 DNA reads as TGTGCCAGCAGCTCGCCGGGACTAGCAACCTACGAGCAGTACTTC. Translated, it gives CASSSPGLATYEQYF. The whole variable domain, remainder taken from reference TRBV11-2 and TRBJ2-7, is EAGVAQSPRYKIIEKRQSVAFWCNPISGHATLYWYQQILGQGPKLLIQFQNNGVVDDSQLPKDRFSAERLKGVDSTLKIQPAKLEDSAVYLCASSSPGLATYEQYFGPGTRLTVT.